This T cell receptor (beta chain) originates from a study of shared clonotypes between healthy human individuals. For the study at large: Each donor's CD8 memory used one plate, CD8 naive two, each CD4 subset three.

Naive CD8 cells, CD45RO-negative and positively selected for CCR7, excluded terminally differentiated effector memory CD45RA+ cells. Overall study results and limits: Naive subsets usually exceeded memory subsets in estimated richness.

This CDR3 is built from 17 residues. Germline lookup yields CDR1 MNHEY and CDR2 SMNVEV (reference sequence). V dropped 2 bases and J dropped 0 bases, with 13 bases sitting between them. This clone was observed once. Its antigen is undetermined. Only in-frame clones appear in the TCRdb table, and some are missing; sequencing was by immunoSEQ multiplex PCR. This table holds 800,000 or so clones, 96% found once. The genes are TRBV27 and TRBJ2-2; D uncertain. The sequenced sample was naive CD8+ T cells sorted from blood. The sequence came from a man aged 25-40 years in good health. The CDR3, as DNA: TGTGCCAGCAGTTTAAGGCGAACACAAGCGAACACCGGGGAGCTGTTTTTT. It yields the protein CASSLRRTQANTGELFF.